This entry concerns a single TCR beta chain. This clone was detected once. No cognate antigen has been identified for it. Base-call qualities are not available, and no considerably larger clone is one nucleotide away. This entry is derived from a study of Ad26.COV2.S vaccination and SARS-CoV-2 variants (dated by TCRdb to 2020 to 2022). Regarding the study in general: Vaccine-arm donors were drawn from COV1001, a multicentre, randomized, double-blind, placebo-controlled phase I-IIa trial of Ad26.COV2.S in healthy adults. Ad26.COV2.S was administered intramuscularly at 5 x 10^10 or 1 x 10^11 viral particles, either as a single shot or as two shots given 56 days apart. TCRbeta repertoire sequencing served as the tool for gauging how specific and how broad the SARS-CoV-2-reactive T cell receptors were following Ad26.COV2.S vaccination. The TCR-sequenced set comprised around 32 samples: approximately 19 Ad26.COV2.S vaccine recipients, 5 placebo recipients and 8 SARS-CoV-2 convalescent individuals. Participants in the trial were split at random into five groups of five each, receiving low-dose or high-dose Ad26.COV2.S once or twice, or else placebo on both occasions. Throughout the experiments and outcome assessment, investigators stayed blinded to trial group allocation. The full study reports these points: Non-spike TCR breadth was comparable between vaccine and placebo recipients, consistent with the vaccine containing only spike. Spike-specific TCR breadth was higher in Ad26.COV2.S recipients than in placebo recipients (P = 0.0014). After vaccination, spike-specific CD8+ and CD4+ T cell responses were reported to show substantial breadth. The authors noted that the TCR breadth and depth analyses may have underestimated total T cell responses. Comparing responses between vaccine doses or regimens was not something the study was powered to do.

Interpreted using the paper, the treatment or condition label stands for: some 19 received Ad26.COV2.S at low or high dose, single or two shots; about five received placebo; per-sample allocation not given. Repertoires of vaccine and placebo recipients were sequenced from samples collected on day 63 after the first injection. Cohort 1b enrolled about 25 adults aged 18-55 years at a single site in Boston, USA, between 29 July and 7 August 2020. As a vaccine, Ad26.COV2.S was a replication-incompetent adenovirus type 26 vector that expressed a prefusion-stabilized SARS-CoV-2 spike protein derived from the original Wuhan strain. The immunoSEQ Assay was used to sequence TCRbeta CDR3 regions. After extraction, genomic DNA underwent amplification by bias-controlled multiplex PCR, followed by high-throughput sequencing. Per the source publication's procedure: Collapsing and filtering of sequences were performed to quantify the absolute abundance of each unique TCRbeta CDR3 region. T cell fraction was estimated by normalizing TCRbeta template counts to usable DNA, with usable DNA measured through amplification of reference genes found in all nucleated cells. Repertoire TCRs were annotated as SARS-CoV-2-specific when V gene, CDR3 amino acid sequence and J gene were exactly matched to a known reactive TCR set. MIRA supplied the reference SARS-CoV-2 TCR set, which was filtered for enrichment in COVID-19-positive ImmuneCODE repertoires so that public or cross-reactive TCRs were removed. Using the MIRA antigens, annotated TCRs were further analysed by specific ORF or by position within an ORF. Depth was the summed frequency of annotated unique rearrangements, while breadth was defined as annotated unique rearrangements over total unique productive rearrangements. Group comparisons of TCR breadth used two-sided Wilcoxon rank-sum tests. Not all clones reach the TCRdb copy of this immuneACCESS table, which keeps in-frame sequences only. Checked studies attribute under half of the gap to unresolved V genes and leave the rest unexplained. The V and J calls and clone size come from that table; D and trimming were worked out from the DNA. Here the sample has 300,000 to 500,000 clones; approximately 86% occur a single time. Together, the top ten hold roughly 3.5% of the sample.

Based on the germline V gene (reference sequence), the CDR1 and CDR2 sequences are MNHEY and SMNVEV. The junction carries 9 bases between V and J, which are trimmed by 3 bases and 0 bases respectively. The cysteine opens and the phenylalanine closes a CDR3 of 15 amino acids. Just CDR3 DNA is preserved here, 45 bases in frame from base 1. The TCR was taken from a person between 18 and 59 years old who received the Ad26.COV2.S COVID-19 vaccine or a placebo. The source material was peripheral blood, sampled in a trial of Ad26.COV2.S vaccine versus placebo. The sequence is built from TRBV27 and TRBJ2-1, with the D segment identity uncertain. In nucleotide form, the sequence is TGTGCCAGCAGTTTTACCGCCAGCTCCTACAATGAGCAGTTCTTC. Its product reads: CASSFTASSYNEQFF.